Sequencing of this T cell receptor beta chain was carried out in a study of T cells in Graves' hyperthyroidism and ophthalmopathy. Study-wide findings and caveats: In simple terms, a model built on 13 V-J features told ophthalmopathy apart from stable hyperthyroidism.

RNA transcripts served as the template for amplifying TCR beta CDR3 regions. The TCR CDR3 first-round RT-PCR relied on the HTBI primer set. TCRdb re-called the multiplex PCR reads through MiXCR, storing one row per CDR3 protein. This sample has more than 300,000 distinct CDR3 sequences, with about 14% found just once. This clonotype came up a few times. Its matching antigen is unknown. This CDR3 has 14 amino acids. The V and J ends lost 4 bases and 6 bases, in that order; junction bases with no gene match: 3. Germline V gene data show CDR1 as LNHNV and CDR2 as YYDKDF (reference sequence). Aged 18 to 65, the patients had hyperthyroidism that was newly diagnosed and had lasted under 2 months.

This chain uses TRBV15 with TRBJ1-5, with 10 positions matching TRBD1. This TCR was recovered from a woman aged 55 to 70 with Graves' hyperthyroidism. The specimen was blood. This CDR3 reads CATSTDRGLQPQHF. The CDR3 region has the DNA TGTGCCACCAGCACCGACAGGGGGCTTCAGCCCCAGCATTTT.